A selection of T cell receptor beta chains follows, all from one sample in a study of cytomegalovirus exposure and HLA in healthy donors. Only in-frame clones appear in the TCRdb table, and some are missing; sequencing was by immunoSEQ multiplex PCR. The data show about 120,000 clones, around 84% seen once. The material sequenced was PBMCs. Source of these receptors: a man aged 30 to 39 in good health and CMV-seropositive. CDR3s include the opening cysteine and the closing phenylalanine or tryptophan. The D gene is left open where the match is weak. Size is stated for part of the rows, as once, few or many counts, or as a class when the clone is expanded.

D gene	V gene	clone size	J gene	CDR3 DNA	CDR3 protein
NA	TRBV12-5	once	TRBJ1-2	TGTGCTAGTGGCCGGGACGGGGGTGGCTACACCTTC	CASGRDGGGYTF
TRBD1	TRBV27	NA	TRBJ2-7	TGTGCCAGCAGTTCCCGGCAGGGGGCCCACGAGCAGTACTTC	CASSSRQGAHEQYF
NA	TRBV30	NA	TRBJ1-1	TGTGCCTGGAGTCTTATGGGCACTTCAAACACTGAAGCTTTCTTT	CAWSLMGTSNTEAFF
TRBD2	TRBV4-2	NA	TRBJ2-2	TGTGCCAGCAGCCTAGATAGCGGGCTCAACACCGGGGAGCTGTTTTTT	CASSLDSGLNTGELFF
TRBD2	TRBV27	NA	TRBJ2-2	TGTGCCAGCAGTTTTAGCGGGATCGAAACCGGGGAGCTGTTTTTT	CASSFSGIETGELFF
NA	TRBV10-2	NA	TRBJ1-6	TGCGCCAGCAGTGAGCCCGGGGTGGGTAATTCACCCCTCCACTTT	CASSEPGVGNSPLHF
TRBD2	TRBV5-1	NA	TRBJ2-6	TGCGCCAGCAGCTTGCAGCCAAGCGGGGGAACTGGGGCCAACGTCCTGACTTTC	CASSLQPSGGTGANVLTF
TRBD1	TRBV5-1	NA	TRBJ1-2	TGCGCCAGCAGCTTGTTATTCCTCGGACAGGGGCAAGTAGGCTACACCTTC	CASSLLFLGQGQVGYTF
TRBD1	TRBV18	once	TRBJ2-5	TGTGCCAGCTCACCCGACAGGGAAGGAGAGACCCAGTACTTC	CASSPDREGETQYF
NA	TRBV7-3	NA	TRBJ2-7	TGTGCCAGCAGCTCCCAGGCGGGGGCGGACGAGCAGTACTTC	CASSSQAGADEQYF
TRBD2	TRBV7-7	NA	TRBJ2-3	TGTGCCAGCAGCAGGGGACTAGCGGGAGGTGCAGATACGCAGTATTTT	CASSRGLAGGADTQYF
NA	TRBV5-1	NA	TRBJ2-7	TGCGCCAGCAGCTTGGACGGTCCACCCTCCTACGAGCAGTACTTC	CASSLDGPPSYEQYF
NA	TRBV6-6	few	TRBJ2-5	TGTGCCAGCAGTCCACTTGGGACGGGGGAAGAGACCCAGTACTTC	CASSPLGTGEETQYF
TRBD2	TRBV7-9	NA	TRBJ2-1	TGTGCCAGCAGCTTAATAGGACTAGCGGGGGGGAATGAGCAGTTCTTC	CASSLIGLAGGNEQFF
TRBD2	TRBV29-1	NA	TRBJ2-7	TGCAGCGTTGGGGAGGGGAGTAGCGCCTACGAGCAGTACTTC	CSVGEGSSAYEQYF
TRBD2	TRBV27	NA	TRBJ2-1	TGTGCCAGCAGTACACGGACTAGCGGGAGGGCTCGCTCCTACAATGAGCAGTTCTTC	CASSTRTSGRARSYNEQFF
NA	TRBV5-1	once	TRBJ1-4	TGCGCCAGCAGCTTGGCCCAGGGTAATGAAAAACTGTTTTTT	CASSLAQGNEKLFF
NA	TRBV27	NA	TRBJ2-1	TGTGCCAGCAACCAACAGGGCTCCTACAATGAGCAGTTCTTC	CASNQQGSYNEQFF
TRBD1	TRBV5-1	few	TRBJ1-3	TGCGCCAGCAGCCCCAGAGGACAGGGAGCTGGAAACACCATATATTTT	CASSPRGQGAGNTIYF
TRBD1	TRBV28	few	TRBJ1-1	TGTGCCAGCAGTTTACCGGACAGGGAAGCTTTCTTT	CASSLPDREAFF
TRBD2	TRBV7-9	NA	TRBJ2-1	TGTGCCAGCAGCTTTTCGGGACTAGCAGACTCCTACAATGAGCAGTTCTTC	CASSFSGLADSYNEQFF
TRBD1	TRBV11-2	NA	TRBJ1-1	TGTGCCAGCACCTCCCCGGTTGGGACAGGCCGATTCAACACTGAAGCTTTCTTT	CASTSPVGTGRFNTEAFF
NA	TRBV7-9	NA	TRBJ1-3	TGTGCCAGCACCTCGTTGGCCGGGGAGGCGGGAAACACCATATATTTT	CASTSLAGEAGNTIYF
NA	TRBV11-3	NA	TRBJ1-5	TGTGCCAGCAGCCCGAGCAGCAATCAGCCCCAGCATTTT	CASSPSSNQPQHF
TRBD1	TRBV30	NA	TRBJ2-3	TGTGCCTGGATTGGTGGACAGGCTAACACAGATACGCAGTATTTT	CAWIGGQANTDTQYF
TRBD1	TRBV10-3	NA	TRBJ2-7	TGTGCCATCGTCGGGACAGGACTCTCCTACGAGCAGTACTTC	CAIVGTGLSYEQYF
NA	TRBV28	NA	TRBJ1-1	TGTGCCAGCAGATCCGACAGGAGGCTCATGACTTTCTTT	CASRSDRRLMTFF
NA	TRBV7-3	NA	TRBJ2-5	TGTGCCAGCAGCTTCGACAGGCAAGAGACCCAGTACTTC	CASSFDRQETQYF
TRBD1	TRBV7-2	NA	TRBJ1-3	TGTGCCAGCAGCCCCATGACAGGGTCTGGAAACACCATATATTTT	CASSPMTGSGNTIYF
NA	TRBV6-4	NA	TRBJ2-3	TGTGCCAGCAGCCGGACTCCTACAGATACGCAGTATTTT	CASSRTPTDTQYF
TRBD1	TRBV6-6	NA	TRBJ1-2	TGTGCCAGCAGTTACTCGGGGACAGATGGCTACACCTTC	CASSYSGTDGYTF
TRBD1	TRBV27	few	TRBJ1-2	TGTGCCAGCAGTTTATACCCGGGACAGGGGAATGGCTACACCTTC	CASSLYPGQGNGYTF
TRBD2	TRBV28	few	TRBJ2-1	TGTGCCAGCCTCCGTGCGGGGGGGCTGGGTGAGCAGTTCTTC	CASLRAGGLGEQFF
TRBD2	TRBV5-1	NA	TRBJ2-3	TGCGCCAGCAGCTTGGCCGGCGGGGGGGCAGATACGCAGTATTTT	CASSLAGGGADTQYF
NA	TRBV7-2	few	TRBJ1-5	TGTGCCAGCAGCCGTGTTAGCAATCAGCCCCAGCATTTT	CASSRVSNQPQHF
TRBD1	TRBV5-1	NA	TRBJ2-5	TGCGCCAGCAGCTCCGGGACAGGGGTACAAGAGACCCAGTACTTC	CASSSGTGVQETQYF
TRBD1	TRBV28	NA	TRBJ2-3	TGTGCCAGCAGGCCGACAGGGCGCACAGATACGCAGTATTTT	CASRPTGRTDTQYF
TRBD1	TRBV7-9	NA	TRBJ1-3	TGTGCCAGCCGAGGGACAGGAGGAAACACCATATATTTT	CASRGTGGNTIYF
TRBD1	TRBV2	NA	TRBJ1-2	TGTGCCAGTGGACAGGCGGTAGTGAACTATGGCTACACCTTC	CASGQAVVNYGYTF
TRBD2	TRBV19	NA	TRBJ2-1	TGTGCCAGTCGACTAGCGGGGGGGCACTACAATGAGCAGTTCTTC	CASRLAGGHYNEQFF
TRBD1	TRBV6-1	few	TRBJ1-2	TGTGCCAGCAGTGAAGCTCGACAGGGGGCCAGTGGCTACACCTTC	CASSEARQGASGYTF
TRBD1	TRBV10-2	NA	TRBJ2-6	TGCGCCAGCAGGGGCAGGGGGCGCGTATCTGGTGGGGCCAACGTCCTGACTTTC	CASRGRGRVSGGANVLTF
NA	TRBV7-6	NA	TRBJ1-4	TGTGCCAGCAGTCCAGGCGTCAATGAAAAACTGTTTTTT	CASSPGVNEKLFF
NA	TRBV7-2	NA	TRBJ1-2	TGTGCCAGCAGCCGGACAGTAAACTATGGCTACACCTTC	CASSRTVNYGYTF
TRBD2	TRBV10-1	NA	TRBJ2-3	TGCGCCAGCAGTGTTTCCGGGACTAGCGCCCGGCAGCAGTATTTT	CASSVSGTSARQQYF
NA	TRBV4-2	NA	TRBJ2-5	TGTGCCAGCAGCCTTGGAATTACTACTCTCCAAGAGACCCAGTACTTC	CASSLGITTLQETQYF
NA	TRBV7-2	once	TRBJ1-4	TGTGCCAGCAGCTTAGTGGCGGGACCTATGGAAAAACTGTTTTTT	CASSLVAGPMEKLFF
TRBD1	TRBV6-4	NA	TRBJ1-1	TGTGCCAGCAGCGCCACAGGGGGCGTTACTGAAGCTTTCTTT	CASSATGGVTEAFF
NA	TRBV6-1	once	TRBJ2-3	TGTGCCAGCAGTGAAGAACCGGGAGCTACGCAGTATTTT	CASSEEPGATQYF
NA	TRBV7-6	NA	TRBJ1-1	TGTGCCAGCAGCCCCGGAAGGGGCACTGAAGCTTTCTTT	CASSPGRGTEAFF
TRBD1	TRBV5-6	few	TRBJ1-2	TGTGCCAGCAGCTGGGATGGACAGGGGGCTAACTATGGCTACACCTTC	CASSWDGQGANYGYTF
NA	TRBV19	NA	TRBJ1-5	TGTGCCAGTAGTGATACAGGGAACCAGCCCCAGCATTTT	CASSDTGNQPQHF
NA	TRBV5-1	NA	TRBJ2-7	TGCGCCAGCAGCCCGAGGGCGGGGTCCTACGAGCAGTACTTT	CASSPRAGSYEQYF
NA	TRBV4-1	once	TRBJ1-4	TGCGCCAGCAGCCTCGGGGGTGCAACTAATGAAAAACTGTTTTTT	CASSLGGATNEKLFF
NA	TRBV4-2	few	TRBJ2-3	TGTGCCAGCAGCCAAGATGGTGCCGCGGGCCCAGATACGCAGTATTTT	CASSQDGAAGPDTQYF
NA	TRBV30	NA	TRBJ2-7	TGTGCCTGGAGTGCCTCCCCGTGGAATAGGGGTTCCAACGAGCAGTACTTC	CAWSASPWNRGSNEQYF